This TCR beta chain was documented in a study of blood T cells in healthy people across ages. V lost 6 bases and J lost 5; bases outside the gene matches: 9. Germline V gene sequence: CDR1 DFQATT, CDR2 SNEGSKA (reference sequence). The CDR3 has 14 residues. Sample-barcoded 5' priming and a J-beta primer mix drove a second PCR of 7 to 11 cycles. TCRdb analysed the 5' RACE reads with MiXCR anew, one entry per CDR3 protein. Seen here are hundreds of thousands of distinct CDR3 sequences, about half observed once, and the top ten hold 15% to 20%. Isolation recovered at least 6.5 million PBMCs from every sample. Total RNA amounts of at least 6 micrograms were extracted per sample.

Source material: blood. This chain links TRBV20-1 with TRBJ2-1; 8 positions agree with TRBD1. This receptor was obtained from a man of 80 years or more in good health. The CDR3 spells CSAGDRGSHNEQFF. As DNA, the CDR3 is TGCAGTGCGGGAGACAGGGGTTCGCACAATGAGCAGTTCTTC.